The 7 T cell receptor beta chains below were found in one sample sequenced in a study of somatic mutations in cytotoxic T cells in rheumatoid arthritis. Method: immunoSEQ multiplex PCR; TCRdb's copy keeps in-frame clones and lacks some. The sample includes approximately 15,000 clones, roughly 73% seen only once; the top ten take 15% to 20%. Sample: CD8+ T cells sorted from blood. Every receptor here comes from an adult with rheumatoid arthritis.

The chain is built from TRBV2 and TRBJ2-7, with TRBD1 identical over 7 bases. The CDR3 is 13 residues long. Germline values: CDR1 SNHLY, CDR2 FYNNEI. The J segment lost 7 bases and the V segment lost 5 bases, leaving 8 bases of the junction unmatched. The chain's CDR3 is CASSLDRWEEQYF. The CDR3 DNA is TGTGCCAGCAGTTTGGACAGGTGGGAGGAGCAGTACTTC.

The chain combines TRBV9 with TRBJ1-2; TRBD1 aligns across 8 bases. This CDR3 spans 17 amino acids. Germline CDR1 SGDLS, CDR2 YYNGEE. Trimming took 1 base from V and 5 from J; bases not matched to a gene: 13. CDR3 sequence reads: CASSVTQGAPFGYGYTF. The CDR3 DNA reads as TGTGCCAGCAGCGTAACCCAGGGGGCCCCTTTCGGATATGGCTACACCTTC.

This chain connects TRBV20-1 to TRBJ2-7; D gene unclear. V was pared by 0 bases and J by 5 bases, with 5 bases between. The germline V gene encodes CDR1 DFQATT and CDR2 SNEGSKA (reference sequence). The CDR3 is 11 residues long. The CDR3 reads CSAREKDEQYF. In nucleotides, the CDR3 is TGCAGTGCTAGAGAAAAGGACGAGCAGTACTTC.

This sequence joins TRBV9 and TRBJ2-7; TRBD2 matches 7 bases. Germline V gene lookup returns CDR1 SGDLS and CDR2 YYNGEE. V trimming: 0 bases; J trimming: 3 bases; junction bases outside the gene matches: 6. The CDR3 is 15 amino acids. CDR3 sequence reads: CASSVAGGLFYEQYF. The DNA for the CDR3 is TGTGCCAGCAGCGTAGCGGGGGGTTTATTCTACGAGCAGTACTTC. The entire variable domain, with the rest obtained from reference TRBV9 and TRBJ2-7, is as follows: DSGVTQTPKHLITATGQRVTLRCSPRSGDLSVYWYQQSLDQGLQFLIQYYNGEERAKGNILERFSAQQFPDLHSELNLSSLELGDSALYFCASSVAGGLFYEQYFGPGTRLTVT.

The gene calls are TRBV10-3 and TRBJ1-1, with a possible D match to TRBD1 (5 bases). This CDR3 contains 15 residues. Germline V lookup: CDR1 ENHRY, CDR2 SYGVKD. V was shortened by 2 bases and J by 1 base, with 11 bases between the two germline ends. In DNA form, the CDR3 reads TGTGCCATCAGTGAGCGAGGGACGCAGAACACTGAAGCTTTCTTT. It encodes CAISERGTQNTEAFF.

Only one count was recorded for this clone. The chain recombines TRBV7-8 with TRBJ2-1, with 11 bases matching TRBD1. V lost 5 bases and J lost 9; bases outside the gene matches: 6. Germline values: CDR1 SGHVS, CDR2 FQNEAQ. The CDR3 runs 14 residues. The CDR3 here is CASSVGQGAPEQFF. As DNA, the CDR3 is TGTGCCAGCAGCGTAGGACAGGGGGCGCCTGAGCAGTTCTTC. Filled out from reference TRBV7-8 and TRBJ2-1, the complete variable domain reads GAGVSQSPRYKVAKRGQDVALRCDPISGHVSLFWYQQALGQGPEFLTYFQNEAQLDKSGLPSDRFFAERPEGSVSTLKIQRTQQEDSAVYLCASSVGQGAPEQFFGPGTRLTVL.

This clone has just a few counts. This chain uses TRBV10-2 with TRBJ2-7; D remains unclear. Looked up from germline, CDR1 is WSHSY and CDR2 is SAAADI. Between the trimmed V and J ends, which lost 2 bases and 1 base, there was a span of 9 bases. The CDR3 length is 14 residues. The CDR3 nucleotides read TGCGCCAGCAGTGAGGCCGGGCAATCCTACGAGCAGTACTTC. Protein product: CASSEAGQSYEQYF.